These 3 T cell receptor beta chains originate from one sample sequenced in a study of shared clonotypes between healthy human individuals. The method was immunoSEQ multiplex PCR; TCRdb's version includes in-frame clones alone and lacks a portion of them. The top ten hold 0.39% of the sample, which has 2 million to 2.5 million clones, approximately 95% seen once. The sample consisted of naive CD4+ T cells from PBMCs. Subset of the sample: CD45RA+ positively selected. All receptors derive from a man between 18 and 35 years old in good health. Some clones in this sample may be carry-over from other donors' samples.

CDR3 coding DNA: TGTGCCAGCACCGGCCCCCCTAACTGGGGGAGCGAGCAGTACTTC. It is translated as CASTGPPNWGSEQYF. The V and J genes are TRBV5-4 and TRBJ2-7; D could derive from TRBD1 or TRBD2 (5 bases each). V was cut by 6 bases and J by 6 bases, with 22 bases left in between. The germline V gene encodes CDR1 SGHNT and CDR2 YYREEE (reference sequence). CDR3 size: 15 residues.

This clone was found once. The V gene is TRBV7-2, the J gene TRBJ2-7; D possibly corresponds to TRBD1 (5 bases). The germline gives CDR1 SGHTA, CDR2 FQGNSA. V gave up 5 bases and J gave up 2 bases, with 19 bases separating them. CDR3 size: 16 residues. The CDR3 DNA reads TGTGCCAGCAGCCCCTCTTCGGGTCAGGGCCCCTACGAGCAGTACTTC. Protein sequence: CASSPSSGQGPYEQYF.

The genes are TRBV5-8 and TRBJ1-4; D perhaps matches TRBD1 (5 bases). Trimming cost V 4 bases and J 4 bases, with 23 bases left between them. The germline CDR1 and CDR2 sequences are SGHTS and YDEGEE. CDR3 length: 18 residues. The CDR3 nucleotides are TGTGCCAGCAGCCAGCTGACGGTGGTTTCAGGGATTAATGAAAAACTGTTTTTT. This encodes CASSQLTVVSGINEKLFF. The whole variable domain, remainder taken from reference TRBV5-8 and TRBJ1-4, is EAGVTQSPTHLIKTRGQQATLRCSPISGHTSVYWYQQALGLGLQFLLWYDEGEERNRGNFPPRFSGRQFPNYSSELNVNALELEDSALYLCASSQLTVVSGINEKLFFGSGTQLSVL.